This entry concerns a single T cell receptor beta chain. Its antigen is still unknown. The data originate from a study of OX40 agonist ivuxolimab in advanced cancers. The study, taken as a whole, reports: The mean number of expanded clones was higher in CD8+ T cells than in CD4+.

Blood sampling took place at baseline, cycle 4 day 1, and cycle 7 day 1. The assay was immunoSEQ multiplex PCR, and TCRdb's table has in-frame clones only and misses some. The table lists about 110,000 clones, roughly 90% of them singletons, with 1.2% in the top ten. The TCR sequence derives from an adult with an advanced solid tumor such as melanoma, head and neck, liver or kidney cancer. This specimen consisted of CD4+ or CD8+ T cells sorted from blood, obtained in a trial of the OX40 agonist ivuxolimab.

In DNA, the CDR3 is TGTGCCAGCAGTCCGACAGGGACGCGCAATCAGCCCCAGCATTTT. Its protein is CASSPTGTRNQPQHF. This chain connects TRBV28 to TRBJ1-5; 7 bases map to TRBD1. The CDR3 length is 15 residues. Germline V CDR1 and CDR2: MDHEN, SYDVKM. Germline trimming cut 5 bases from V and 2 bases from J; bases unmatched to any gene: 6.